These 25 T cell receptor beta chains were sequenced from one sample in a study of tumor-infiltrating lymphocytes in oesophageal squamous cell carcinoma. Each CDR3 protein is one row after TCRdb ran MiXCR on the PCR reads. The table includes just under 20,000 distinct CDR3 sequences, around 38% detected once. The sample was normal esophageal tissue next to the tumor. These receptor sequences come from a male donor with esophageal squamous cell carcinoma.

This clonotype was picked up many times. One base away lies a much larger clone, so this may be a sequencing read error. The chain employs TRBV12-3 or TRBV12-4 and TRBJ2-7; D is possibly TRBD2 (6 bases). Judging by the DNA end, TRBJ2-1 fits better; the J call may be wrong. The CDR3 consists of 14 residues. For the CDR3, the DNA is TGTGCCAGCAGTGTTGGGGGGAGCTCCTACGAGCAGTTCTTC. It specifies CASSVGGSSYEQFF.

This clonotype was observed a few times. The chain combines TRBV9 with TRBJ2-3; D tentatively fits TRBD1 or TRBD2 (7 bases each). Deletions cut 2 bases from V and 6 bases from J, with 22 bases between. CDR3 length: 17 amino acids. CDR1 and CDR2 (germline): SGDLS, YYNGEE. The CDR3 DNA reads TGTGCCAGCAGCGTTGGGACTGTCCAGGGGGGGTACGATACGCAGTATTTT. As protein: CASSVGTVQGGYDTQYF.

The V gene is TRBV25-1, the J gene TRBJ1-2; 7 bases match TRBD1. This CDR3 spans 15 amino acids. CDR1 and CDR2 (germline): MGHDK, SYGVNS. The ends lost 2 bases at V and 5 bases at J; junction bases unmatched: 8. The DNA of the CDR3 is TGTGCCAGCAGTGAAGGAGTCAACAGGGGTTATGGCTACACCTTC. The encoded protein is CASSEGVNRGYGYTF.

Many counts were recorded for this clonotype. This chain uses TRBV6-6 with TRBJ1-5, with D perhaps matching TRBD1 (5 bases). Germline V gene sequence: CDR1 MNHNY, CDR2 SVGAGI (reference sequence). The germline V and J ends were trimmed by 2 bases and 6 bases, with 11 bases remaining between them. This CDR3 has 14 amino acids. In DNA form, the CDR3 reads TGTGCCAGCAGTTACGGCCAGGGTGTTCAGCCCCAGCATTTT. It is translated as CASSYGQGVQPQHF.

DNA for the CDR3: TGTGCCAGCAGCTTAGCTAGCGGGAGATACAATGAGCAGTACTTC. Amino acid sequence: CASSLASGRYNEQYF. This chain connects TRBV7-6 to TRBJ2-5; 9 positions agree with TRBD2. The CDR3 loop spans 15 amino acids. Looked up from germline, CDR1 is SGHVS and CDR2 is FNYEAQ. J was trimmed by 11 bases and V by 0 bases; bases with no gene match: 10. Using reference TRBV7-6 and TRBJ2-5 for the parts outside the CDR3, the full variable domain is GAGVSQSPRYKVTKRGQDVALRCDPISGHVSLYWYRQALGQGPEFLTYFNYEAQQDKSGLPNDRFSAERPEGSISTLTIQRTEQRDSAMYRCASSLASGRYNEQYFGPGTRLLVL.

This clonotype has at least ten counts. The junction shows a germline mismatch at one end, possibly a read error. CDR3 in DNA: TGTGCTAGCAGCTTAGAGGGTATGAAGGACACCCGGCCCTGGGCCAACGTCCTGACTTTC. It is translated as CASSLEGMKDTRPWANVLTF. This chain links TRBV7-7 with TRBJ2-6; D possibly uses TRBD1 or TRBD2 (5 bases each). Per the germline V gene, CDR1 is SSHAT and CDR2 is FNYEAQ (reference sequence). This CDR3 has 20 residues.

V gene TRBV27 combines with J gene TRBJ2-7; 10 nucleotides agree with TRBD1. The CDR3 runs 15 residues. Germline CDR1 reads MNHEY; CDR2 reads SMNVEV (reference sequence). The ends lost 6 bases at V and 3 bases at J; junction bases unmatched: 8. For the CDR3, the DNA is TGTGCCAGCAGGTTAACGGGACAGGGGTACTACGAGCAGTACTTC. Protein product: CASRLTGQGYYEQYF.

In this sample, this clonotype is medium-sized. The chain is built from TRBV12-3 or TRBV12-4 and TRBJ2-1; TRBD2 matches at 12 bases. Trimming removed 3 bases from V and 7 bases from J; junction bases left unmatched: 7. CDR3 length equals 16 residues. The CDR3 DNA follows: TGTGCCAGCAGTTTTTTGCTAGCGGGAGGGCCTAATGAGCAGTTCTTC. Translation gives CASSFLLAGGPNEQFF.

The gene calls are TRBV11-2 and TRBJ2-5, with TRBD2 matching 8 bases. The end of the DNA aligns better with TRBJ2-1, so the J call may be wrong. The V gene's germline CDR1 is SGHAT and CDR2 FQNNGV. The CDR3 covers 15 residues. The CDR3 loop is CASSSTSASYNEQFF. The CDR3 region has the DNA TGTGCCAGCAGCTCGACTAGCGCCTCCTACAATGAGCAGTTCTTC.

The table lists this clonotype with many counts. The chain has TRBV7-9 and TRBJ1-1, with D uncertain. Deletions cut 5 bases from V and 0 bases from J, with 16 bases between. The CDR3 has 16 amino acids. Per the germline V gene, CDR1 is SEHNR and CDR2 is FQNEAQ (reference sequence). CDR3 DNA sequence: TGTGCCAGCAGCGAGGGAGGTAACCCCATGAACACTGAAGCTTTCTTT. It is translated as CASSEGGNPMNTEAFF.

By proportion, this clonotype is medium-sized. The chain couples TRBV12-3 or TRBV12-4 to TRBJ2-1; D remains unclear. The CDR3 has 15 amino acids. Trimming removed 3 bases at V and 2 bases at J, with 11 bases between. The CDR3 protein is CASSFGDGTYNEQFF. For the CDR3, the DNA is TGTGCCAGCAGTTTCGGTGACGGCACCTACAATGAGCAGTTCTTC.

At least ten counts were recorded for this clonotype. A read error may explain this, as a much larger clone is one base away. The chain couples TRBV7-6 to TRBJ2-1, with 8 positions matching TRBD1. The CDR3 covers 15 residues. Trimming at V came to 0 bases and at J to 10 bases, leaving 8 bases not matched to a gene. In germline, CDR1 is SGHVS, CDR2 FNYEAQ. In DNA form, the CDR3 reads TGTGCCAGCAGCTTAGCGCAGGGGGCTGAGGGAGAGCAGTTCTTC. The encoded protein is CASSLAQGAEGEQFF.

In its sample, this clonotype ranks as medium-sized. J is TRBJ2-3 and V is TRBV7-3; D remains unclear. V lost 5 bases and J lost 6, with 9 bases in between. This CDR3 comprises 12 residues. Germline CDR1 and CDR2: SGHTA and FQGTGA. CDR3 in amino acids: CASSGFGDTQYF. The DNA for the CDR3 is TGTGCCAGCAGCGGGTTTGGCGATACGCAGTATTTT. The full variable domain, rest sourced from reference TRBV7-3 and TRBJ2-3, is GAGVSQTPSNKVTEKGKYVELRCDPISGHTALYWYRQSLGQGPEFLIYFQGTGAADDSGLPNDRFFAVRPEGSVSTLKIQRTERGDSAVYLCASSGFGDTQYFGPGTRLTVL.

This chain uses TRBV6-1 with TRBJ2-5; D remains ambiguous. The closer fit of TRBJ2-1 to the DNA end suggests the J call may be wrong. CDR3 size: 14 residues. CDR1 is MNHNS, CDR2 SASEGT, per germline. The CDR3 here is CASSEPWRKNEQFF. The CDR3 region has the DNA TGTGCCAGCAGTGAACCCTGGCGTAAGAATGAGCAGTTCTTC.

The rearrangement uses TRBV7-2 and TRBJ2-7, with D tentatively TRBD1 or TRBD2 (5 bases each). Judging by the DNA end, TRBJ2-5 fits better; the J call may be wrong. CDR3 length: 14 amino acids. Germline lookup yields CDR1 SGHTA and CDR2 FQGNSA. CDR3 coding DNA: TGTGCCAGCAGTCCTAGGGACGGAAGAGAGACCCAGTACTTC. Its protein product is CASSPRDGRETQYF.

This clonotype was counted a few times. The V call is TRBV5-1, the J call TRBJ1-5; the match to TRBD1 covers 7 bases. The CDR3 totals 17 residues. Germline assignment: CDR1 SGHRS and CDR2 YFSETQ. V was clipped by 0 bases and J by 5 bases; unmatched bases: 11. This CDR3 is CASSLVPRQGVDQPQHF. The CDR3 region has the DNA TGCGCCAGCAGCTTGGTCCCGCGGCAGGGGGTCGATCAGCCCCAGCATTTT.

In its sample, this clonotype was seen a few times. The chain employs TRBV7-2 and TRBJ2-4; D is ambiguous. Germline assignment: CDR1 SGHTA and CDR2 FQGNSA. CDR3 length: 10 amino acids. V lost 8 bases to trimming and J lost 13 bases, with 12 bases between them. Here the CDR3 reads CASGPKAQYF. The CDR3 DNA reads as TGTGCCAGCGGACCGAAGGCCCAGTACTTC.

This clonotype has just one count. With a much larger clone just one base away, this may be a read error. The CDR3 does not end in the conserved phenylalanine or tryptophan, so this is likely a read error. No DNA is shown, since the ends of the CDR3 on it are uncertain; the CDR3 is the one TCRdb lists. The genes are TRBV6-2 or TRBV6-3 and TRBJ2-3; the listed D gene, TRBD2, was not tested against the DNA. The CDR3 sequence runs 16 residues, both termini included. Germline V gene lookup returns CDR1 MNHEY and CDR2 SVGEGT. This CDR3 reads CASSNPSASNTGELYC.

This clonotype was found a few times. The rearrangement links TRBV6-1 to TRBJ2-7; TRBD2 matches at 8 bases. Germline CDR1 and CDR2: MNHNS and SASEGT. There are 12 residues in the CDR3. After removal of 5 bases from V and 8 bases from J, the junction contained 5 bases not matched to a gene. This CDR3 reads CASSWEREQQYF. CDR3 coding DNA: TGTGCCAGCAGTTGGGAGCGGGAGCAGCAGTACTTC.

This clonotype was seen many times. This rearrangement joins TRBV28 to TRBJ2-1; TRBD1 is a possible D gene (6 bases). Trimming stripped 10 bases from V and 10 bases from J, with 29 bases between. From germline, CDR1 is MDHEN and CDR2 SYDVKM. This CDR3 is built from 16 residues. CDR3 loop: CATDYRATHREEEQFF. CDR3 in DNA: TGTGCCACCGACTACAGGGCAACACACAGGGAAGAGGAGCAGTTCTTC.

This chain connects TRBV14 to TRBJ1-1; D unclear. Trimming stripped 3 bases from V and 5 bases from J, with 7 bases between. The CDR3 length is 12 residues. Germline V gene data show CDR1 as SGHDN and CDR2 as FVKESK. The CDR3 is CASSHQRTEAFF. The DNA of the CDR3 is TGTGCCAGCAGCCATCAGCGGACTGAAGCTTTCTTT.

The chain is built from TRBV7-2 and TRBJ2-5, with D perhaps matching TRBD2 (6 bases). The closer fit of TRBJ2-1 to the DNA end suggests the J call may be wrong. Germline values: CDR1 SGHTA, CDR2 FQGNSA. The length of the CDR3 is 14 residues. CDR3 region: CASSIGLHNNEQFF. DNA for the CDR3: TGTGCCAGCAGCATTGGACTACATAACAATGAGCAGTTCTTC.

This clonotype was found many times. The chain employs TRBV7-3 and TRBJ2-7, with 7 bases identical to TRBD1. With 5 bases clipped from V and 2 bases from J, the junction kept 9 bases outside the gene matches. The CDR3 consists of 15 residues. Per germline, CDR1 SGHTA and CDR2 FQGTGA. The CDR3 nucleotides read TGTGCCAGCAGCCTGAATCCCGGGACAGCCTACGAGCAGTACTTC. Translating gives CASSLNPGTAYEQYF.

Many counts were recorded for this clonotype. V is TRBV11-3 and J is TRBJ2-3, with 7 bases matching TRBD1. Germline CDR1 is SGHNT and CDR2 is YENEEA. With 1 base clipped from V and 5 bases from J, the junction kept 6 bases outside the gene matches. The CDR3 has 15 amino acids. The CDR3 sequence: CASSLAPGTVDTQYF. CDR3 DNA sequence: TGTGCCAGCAGCTTAGCCCCCGGGACAGTAGATACGCAGTATTTT.

This clonotype is termed medium-sized. The chain is built from TRBV7-2 and TRBJ2-7; 9 positions agree with TRBD2. Germline values: CDR1 SGHTA, CDR2 FQGNSA. V dropped 4 bases and J dropped 4; count of bases not matched to a gene: 5. This CDR3 spans 14 amino acids. DNA for the CDR3: TGTGCCAGCAGCTATATTAGCGGGAGTTACGAGCAGTACTTC. It codes for CASSYISGSYEQYF.